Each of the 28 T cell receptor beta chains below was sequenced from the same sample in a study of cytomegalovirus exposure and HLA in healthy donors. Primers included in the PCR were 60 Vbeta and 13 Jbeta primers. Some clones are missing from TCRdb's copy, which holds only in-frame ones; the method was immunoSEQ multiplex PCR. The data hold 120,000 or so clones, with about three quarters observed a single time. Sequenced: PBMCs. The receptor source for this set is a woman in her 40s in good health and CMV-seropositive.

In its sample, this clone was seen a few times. CDR3 bases: TGTGCCAGCCCCGGGGAGGGGGGGAACACTGAAGCTTTCTTT. The encoded protein is CASPGEGGNTEAFF. The chain is built from TRBV6-1 and TRBJ1-1; D is perhaps TRBD1 (6 bases). The germline V gene encodes CDR1 MNHNS and CDR2 SASEGT. CDR3 size: 14 residues. The V and J ends lost 8 bases and 1 base respectively, with 14 bases between them.

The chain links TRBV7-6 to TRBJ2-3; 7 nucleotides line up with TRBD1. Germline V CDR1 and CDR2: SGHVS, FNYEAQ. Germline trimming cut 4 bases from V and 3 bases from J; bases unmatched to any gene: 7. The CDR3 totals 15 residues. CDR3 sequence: CASSSRGSGTDTQYF. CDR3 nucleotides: TGTGCCAGCAGCTCCAGGGGGTCCGGTACAGATACGCAGTATTTT.

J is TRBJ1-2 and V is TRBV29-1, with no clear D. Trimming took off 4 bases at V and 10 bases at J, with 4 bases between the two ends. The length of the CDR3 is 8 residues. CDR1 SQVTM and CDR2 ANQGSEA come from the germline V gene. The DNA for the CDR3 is TGCAGCGTTGGCGACTACACCTTC. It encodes CSVGDYTF.

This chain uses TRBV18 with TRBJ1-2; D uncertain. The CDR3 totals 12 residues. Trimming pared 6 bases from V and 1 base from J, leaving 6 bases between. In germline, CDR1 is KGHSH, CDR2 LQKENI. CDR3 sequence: CASSSDNYGYTF. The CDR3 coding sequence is TGTGCCAGCTCGAGCGATAACTATGGCTACACCTTC.

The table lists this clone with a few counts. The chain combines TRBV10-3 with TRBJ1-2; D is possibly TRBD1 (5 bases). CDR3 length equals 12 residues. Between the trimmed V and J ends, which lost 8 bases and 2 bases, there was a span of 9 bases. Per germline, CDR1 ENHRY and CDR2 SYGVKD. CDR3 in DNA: TGTGCCATCTCCAGGGCCAACTATGGCTACACCTTC. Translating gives CAISRANYGYTF.

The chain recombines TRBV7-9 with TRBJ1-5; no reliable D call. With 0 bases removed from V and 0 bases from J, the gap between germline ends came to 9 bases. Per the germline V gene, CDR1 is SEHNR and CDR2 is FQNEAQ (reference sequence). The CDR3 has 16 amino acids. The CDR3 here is CASSLARGYSNQPQHF. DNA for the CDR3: TGTGCCAGCAGCTTAGCGCGCGGTTATAGCAATCAGCCCCAGCATTTT.

The chain's CDR3 is CASSLTGVIETQYF. DNA for the CDR3: TGTGCCAGCAGCCTCACAGGGGTAATTGAGACCCAGTACTTC. The V call is TRBV7-8, the J call TRBJ2-5; TRBD1 agrees at 7 bases. Germline values: CDR1 SGHVS, CDR2 FQNEAQ. After removal of 5 bases from V and 5 bases from J, the junction contained 8 bases not matched to a gene. This CDR3 is built from 14 residues.

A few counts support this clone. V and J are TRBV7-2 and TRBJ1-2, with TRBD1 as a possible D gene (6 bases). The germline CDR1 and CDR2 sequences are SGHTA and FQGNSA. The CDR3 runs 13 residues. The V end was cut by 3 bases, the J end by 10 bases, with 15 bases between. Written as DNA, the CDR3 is TGTGCCAGCAGCTTTACCGGGACAAACTCCTACACCTTC. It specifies CASSFTGTNSYTF.

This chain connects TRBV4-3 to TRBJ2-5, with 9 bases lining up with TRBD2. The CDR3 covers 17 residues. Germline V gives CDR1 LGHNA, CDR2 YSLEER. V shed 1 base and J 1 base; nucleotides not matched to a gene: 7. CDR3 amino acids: CASSQGLAAGGQETQYF. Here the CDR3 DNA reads TGCGCCAGCAGCCAAGGGTTAGCAGCGGGGGGCCAAGAGACCCAGTACTTC.

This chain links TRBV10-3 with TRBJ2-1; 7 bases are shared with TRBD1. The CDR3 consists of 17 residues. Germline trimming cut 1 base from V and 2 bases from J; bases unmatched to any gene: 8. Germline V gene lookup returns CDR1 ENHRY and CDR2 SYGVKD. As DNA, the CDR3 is TGTGCCATCAGTGAGTTTCTTGGGACAGAGACCTACAATGAGCAGTTCTTC. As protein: CAISEFLGTETYNEQFF.

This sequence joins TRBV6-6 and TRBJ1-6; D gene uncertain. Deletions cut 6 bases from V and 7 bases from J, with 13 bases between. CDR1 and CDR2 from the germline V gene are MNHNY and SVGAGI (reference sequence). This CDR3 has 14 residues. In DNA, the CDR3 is TGTGCCAGCAGCTATCCGGGGTACAATTCACCCCTCCACTTT. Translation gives CASSYPGYNSPLHF.

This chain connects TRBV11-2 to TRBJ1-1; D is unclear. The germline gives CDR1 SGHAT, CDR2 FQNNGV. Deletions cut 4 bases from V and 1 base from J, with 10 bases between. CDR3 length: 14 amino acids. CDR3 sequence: CASSSTGGNTEAFF. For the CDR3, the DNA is TGTGCCAGCAGCTCGACGGGAGGGAACACTGAAGCTTTCTTT.

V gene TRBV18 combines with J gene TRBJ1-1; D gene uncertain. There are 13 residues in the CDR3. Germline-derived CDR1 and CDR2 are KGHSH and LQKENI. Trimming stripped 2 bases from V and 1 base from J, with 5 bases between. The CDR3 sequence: CASSPSGNTEAFF. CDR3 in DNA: TGTGCCAGCTCACCATCAGGGAACACTGAAGCTTTCTTT.

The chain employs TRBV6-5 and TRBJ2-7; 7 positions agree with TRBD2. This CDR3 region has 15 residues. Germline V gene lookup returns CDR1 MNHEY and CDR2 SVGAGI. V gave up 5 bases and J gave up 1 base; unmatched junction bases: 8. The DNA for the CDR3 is TGTGCCAGCAGTCCCACGCGGGGGTGGTCCTACGAGCAGTACTTC. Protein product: CASSPTRGWSYEQYF.

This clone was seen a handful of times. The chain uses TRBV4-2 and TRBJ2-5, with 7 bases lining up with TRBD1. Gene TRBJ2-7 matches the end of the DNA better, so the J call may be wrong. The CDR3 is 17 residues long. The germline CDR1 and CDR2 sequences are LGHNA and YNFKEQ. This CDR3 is CASSQVRTGTDTYEQYF. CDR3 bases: TGTGCCAGCAGCCAAGTGAGGACCGGGACAGATACATACGAGCAGTACTTC.

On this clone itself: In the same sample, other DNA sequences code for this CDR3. The CDR3 DNA reads TGTGCCAGCTCACCAGGGACAGGATCTGGAAACACCATATATTTT. Its translation is CASSPGTGSGNTIYF. The J gene is TRBJ1-3, the V gene TRBV18, with 8 bases fitting TRBD1. V gave up 2 bases and J gave up 1 base; unmatched junction bases: 1. The CDR3 runs 15 residues. CDR1 is KGHSH and CDR2 is LQKENI in the germline V gene.

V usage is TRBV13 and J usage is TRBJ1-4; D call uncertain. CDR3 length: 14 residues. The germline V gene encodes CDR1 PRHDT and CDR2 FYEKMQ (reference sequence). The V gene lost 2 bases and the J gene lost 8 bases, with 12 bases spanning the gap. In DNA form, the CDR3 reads TGTGCCAGCAGCTTAAGGGAGGGAGAAGAAAAACTGTTTTTT. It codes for CASSLREGEEKLFF.

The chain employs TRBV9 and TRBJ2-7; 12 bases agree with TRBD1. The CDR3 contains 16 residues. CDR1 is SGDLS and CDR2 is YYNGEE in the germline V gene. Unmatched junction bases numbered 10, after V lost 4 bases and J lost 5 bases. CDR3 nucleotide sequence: TGTGCCAGCAGCCCCGGGACAGGGGGCTTCGGGGACGAGCAGTACTTC. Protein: CASSPGTGGFGDEQYF.

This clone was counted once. The CDR3 loop reads CAISAGQGLNEKLFF. In DNA form, the CDR3 reads TGTGCCATCAGTGCGGGACAGGGGTTAAATGAAAAACTGTTTTTT. The chain recombines TRBV10-3 with TRBJ1-4; 10 bases map to TRBD1. CDR1 is ENHRY, CDR2 SYGVKD, per germline. Trimming took 4 bases from V and 5 from J; bases not matched to a gene: 4. There are 15 residues in the CDR3.

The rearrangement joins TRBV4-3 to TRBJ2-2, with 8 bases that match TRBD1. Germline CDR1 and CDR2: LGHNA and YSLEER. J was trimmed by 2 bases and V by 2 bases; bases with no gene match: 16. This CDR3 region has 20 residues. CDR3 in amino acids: CASSQPPYLDRGNNTGELFF. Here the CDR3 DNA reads TGCGCCAGCAGCCAACCACCCTACCTAGACAGGGGAAATAACACCGGGGAGCTGTTTTTT.

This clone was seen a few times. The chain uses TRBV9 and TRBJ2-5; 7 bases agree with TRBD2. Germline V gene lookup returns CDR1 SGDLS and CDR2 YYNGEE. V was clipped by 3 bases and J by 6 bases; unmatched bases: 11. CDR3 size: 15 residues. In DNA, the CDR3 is TGTGCCAGCAGCGGACTGGGCGGGGGAGGGAAGACCCAGTACTTC. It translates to CASSGLGGGGKTQYF.

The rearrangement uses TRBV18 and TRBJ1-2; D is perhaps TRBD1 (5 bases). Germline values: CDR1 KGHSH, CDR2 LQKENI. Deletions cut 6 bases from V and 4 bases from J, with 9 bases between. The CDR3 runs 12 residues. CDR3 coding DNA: TGTGCCAGCTCCCGGGGGGGCTATGGCTACACCTTC. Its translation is CASSRGGYGYTF.

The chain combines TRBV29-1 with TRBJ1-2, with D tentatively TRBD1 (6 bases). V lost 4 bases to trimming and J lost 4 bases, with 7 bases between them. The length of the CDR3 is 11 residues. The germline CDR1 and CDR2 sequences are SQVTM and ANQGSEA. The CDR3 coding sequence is TGCAGCGTTGGAGGGGGCTATGGCTACACCTTC. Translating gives CSVGGGYGYTF.

The CDR3 bases are TGTGCCAGCCGAGGACAGCCCAATAGCAATCAGCCCCAGCATTTT. This translates into CASRGQPNSNQPQHF. The chain recombines TRBV2 with TRBJ1-5, with D possibly matching TRBD1 (6 bases). Deletions cut 8 bases from V and 0 bases from J, with 14 bases between. Germline assignment: CDR1 SNHLY and CDR2 FYNNEI. This CDR3 comprises 15 residues.

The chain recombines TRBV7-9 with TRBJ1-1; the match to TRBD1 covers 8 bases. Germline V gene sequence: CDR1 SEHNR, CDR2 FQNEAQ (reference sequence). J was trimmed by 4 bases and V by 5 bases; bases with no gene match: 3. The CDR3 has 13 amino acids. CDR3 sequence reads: CASSPTGGTEAFF. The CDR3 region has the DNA TGTGCCAGCAGCCCCACAGGGGGCACTGAAGCTTTCTTT.

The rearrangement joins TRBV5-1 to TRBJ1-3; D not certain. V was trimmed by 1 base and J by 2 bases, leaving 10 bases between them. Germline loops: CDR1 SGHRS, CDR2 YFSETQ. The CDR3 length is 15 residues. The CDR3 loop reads CASSLFGQTGNTIYF. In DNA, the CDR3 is TGCGCCAGCAGCTTGTTTGGCCAGACTGGAAACACCATATATTTT.

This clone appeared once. CDR3 loop: CASSTPSSYEQYF. CDR3 sequence (DNA): TGTGCCAGCAGCACCCCGAGCTCCTACGAGCAGTACTTC. This rearrangement joins TRBV7-6 to TRBJ2-7; the D is unclear. Germline V CDR1 and CDR2: SGHVS, FNYEAQ. The V end was cut by 5 bases, the J end by 0 bases, with 8 bases between. The CDR3 is 13 amino acids.

In DNA form, the CDR3 reads TGTGCCAGCAGCGAACAGGGTAGTGGAAACACCATATATTTT. Translating it yields CASSEQGSGNTIYF. The V gene is TRBV7-9, the J gene TRBJ1-3, with D maybe TRBD1 (6 bases). The germline V and J ends were trimmed by 5 bases and 3 bases, with 11 bases remaining between them. The CDR3 sequence is 14 residues long. Germline assignment: CDR1 SEHNR and CDR2 FQNEAQ (reference sequence).